This T cell receptor beta chain was recovered during a study of T cell changes during pregnancy in multiple sclerosis. The data were produced by immunoSEQ multiplex PCR, yet TCRdb's version contains in-frame clones alone and is incomplete. Among tens of thousands of clones listed, 85% to 95% were seen once. The CDR3 extends over 11 amino acids. Germline CDR1 is SEHNR and CDR2 is FQNEAQ (reference sequence). Between the trimmed V and J ends, which lost 6 bases and 3 bases, there was a span of 6 bases. This TCR was sampled from a female donor in good health, enrolled as a control in a pregnancy study. The chain recombines TRBV7-9 with TRBJ2-7; D is undetermined. The specimen comprised peripheral blood, sampled in the first trimester of pregnancy. CDR3 DNA sequence: TGTGCCAGCAGTTCAGACTACGAGCAGTACTTC. It specifies CASSSDYEQYF.